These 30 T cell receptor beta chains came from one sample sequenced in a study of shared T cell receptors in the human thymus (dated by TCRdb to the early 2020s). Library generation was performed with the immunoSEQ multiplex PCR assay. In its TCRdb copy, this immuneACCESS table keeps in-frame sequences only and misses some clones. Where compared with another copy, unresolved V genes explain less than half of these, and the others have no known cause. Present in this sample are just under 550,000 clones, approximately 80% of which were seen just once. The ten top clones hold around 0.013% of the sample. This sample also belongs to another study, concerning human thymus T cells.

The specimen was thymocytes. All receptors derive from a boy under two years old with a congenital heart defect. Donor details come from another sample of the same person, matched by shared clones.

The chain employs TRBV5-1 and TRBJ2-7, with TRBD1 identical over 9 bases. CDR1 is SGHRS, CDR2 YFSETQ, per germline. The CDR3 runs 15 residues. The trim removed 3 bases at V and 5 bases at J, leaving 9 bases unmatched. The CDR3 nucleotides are TGCGCCAGCAGCTCCACCGGGACAGGGTACCACGAGCAGTACTTC. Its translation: CASSSTGTGYHEQYF.

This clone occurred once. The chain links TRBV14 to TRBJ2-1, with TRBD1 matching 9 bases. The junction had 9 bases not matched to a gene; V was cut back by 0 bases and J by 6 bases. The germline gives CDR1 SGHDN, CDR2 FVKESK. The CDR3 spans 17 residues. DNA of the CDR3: TGTGCCAGCAGCCAAGAAGGCCGGGACAGGGTGGTCAATGAGCAGTTCTTC. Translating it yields CASSQEGRDRVVNEQFF. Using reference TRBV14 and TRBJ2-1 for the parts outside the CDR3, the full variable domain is EAGVTQFPSHSVIEKGQTVTLRCDPISGHDNLYWYRRVMGKEIKFLLHFVKESKQDESGMPNNRFLAERTGGTYSTLKVQPAELEDSGVYFCASSQEGRDRVVNEQFFGPGTRLTVL.

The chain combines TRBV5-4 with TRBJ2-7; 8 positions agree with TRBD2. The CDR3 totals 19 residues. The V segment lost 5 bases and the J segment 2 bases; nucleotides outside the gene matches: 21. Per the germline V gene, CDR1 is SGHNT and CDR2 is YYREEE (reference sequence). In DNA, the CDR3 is TGTGCCAGCAGTAAACGGACGGACCTAAGCGGGAGTATCGCCTACGAGCAGTACTTC. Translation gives CASSKRTDLSGSIAYEQYF.

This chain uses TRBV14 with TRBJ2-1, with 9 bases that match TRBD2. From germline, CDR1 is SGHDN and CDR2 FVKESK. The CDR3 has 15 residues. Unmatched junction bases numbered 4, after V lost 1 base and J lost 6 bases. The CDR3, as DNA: TGTGCCAGCAGCCAAGGGGGACTAGCCCGCAATGAGCAGTTCTTC. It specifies CASSQGGLARNEQFF.

This CDR3 is CATRLRGQPQHF. As DNA, the CDR3 is TGCGCCACCCGGCTCAGGGGACAGCCCCAGCATTTT. The V and J genes are TRBV5-1 and TRBJ1-5; TRBD1 is a possible D gene (6 bases). Germline values: CDR1 SGHRS, CDR2 YFSETQ. The CDR3 has 12 amino acids. V was shortened by 9 bases and J by 7 bases, with 14 bases between the two germline ends.

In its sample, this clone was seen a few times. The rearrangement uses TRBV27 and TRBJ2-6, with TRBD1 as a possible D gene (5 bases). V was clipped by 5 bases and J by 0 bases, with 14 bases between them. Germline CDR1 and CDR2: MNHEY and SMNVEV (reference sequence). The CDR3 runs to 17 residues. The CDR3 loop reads CASSPPDGHSGANVLTF. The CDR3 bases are TGTGCCAGCAGTCCGCCGGACGGACACTCTGGGGCCAACGTCCTGACTTTC.

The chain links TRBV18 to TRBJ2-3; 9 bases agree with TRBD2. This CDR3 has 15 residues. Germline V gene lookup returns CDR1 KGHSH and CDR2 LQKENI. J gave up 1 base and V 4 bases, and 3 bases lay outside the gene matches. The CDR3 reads CASSLRLAGTDTQYF. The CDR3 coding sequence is TGTGCCAGCTCACTCCGACTAGCGGGCACAGATACGCAGTATTTT.

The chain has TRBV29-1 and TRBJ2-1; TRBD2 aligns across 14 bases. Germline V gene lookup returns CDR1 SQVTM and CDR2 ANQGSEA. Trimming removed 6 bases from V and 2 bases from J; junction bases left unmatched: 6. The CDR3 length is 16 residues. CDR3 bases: TGCAGCGTACCTCAGACTAGCGGGAGGGCCTACAATGAGCAGTTCTTC. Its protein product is CSVPQTSGRAYNEQFF.

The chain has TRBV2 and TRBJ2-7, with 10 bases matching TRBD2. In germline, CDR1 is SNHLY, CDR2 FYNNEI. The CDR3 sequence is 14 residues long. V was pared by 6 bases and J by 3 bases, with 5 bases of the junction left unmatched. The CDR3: CASRVAGGRYEQYF. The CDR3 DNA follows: TGTGCCAGCAGAGTAGCGGGAGGCCGCTACGAGCAGTACTTC.

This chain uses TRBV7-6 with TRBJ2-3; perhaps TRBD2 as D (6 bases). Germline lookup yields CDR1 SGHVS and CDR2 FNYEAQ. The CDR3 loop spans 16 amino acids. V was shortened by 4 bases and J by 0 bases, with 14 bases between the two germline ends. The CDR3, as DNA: TGTGCCAGCAGCTCCCATCAGGGACTTAGCACAGATACGCAGTATTTT. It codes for CASSSHQGLSTDTQYF.

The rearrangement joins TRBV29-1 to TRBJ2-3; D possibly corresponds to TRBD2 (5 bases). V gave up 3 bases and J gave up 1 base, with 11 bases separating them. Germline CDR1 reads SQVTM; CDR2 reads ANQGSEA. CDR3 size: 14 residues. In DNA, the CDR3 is TGCAGCGTTGAGGGAGCGGATCGCACAGATACGCAGTATTTT. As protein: CSVEGADRTDTQYF.

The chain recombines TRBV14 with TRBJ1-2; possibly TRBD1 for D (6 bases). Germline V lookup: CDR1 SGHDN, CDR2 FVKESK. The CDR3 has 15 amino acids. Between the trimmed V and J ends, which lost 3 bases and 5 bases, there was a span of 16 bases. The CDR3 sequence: CASSQDRDIHYGYTF. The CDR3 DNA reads TGTGCCAGCAGCCAGGACCGGGACATTCATTATGGCTACACCTTC.

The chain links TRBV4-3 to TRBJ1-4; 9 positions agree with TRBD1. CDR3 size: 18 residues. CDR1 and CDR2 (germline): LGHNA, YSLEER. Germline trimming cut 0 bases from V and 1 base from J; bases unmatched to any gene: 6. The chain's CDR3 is CASSQDWDREVTNEKLFF. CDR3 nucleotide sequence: TGCGCCAGCAGCCAAGATTGGGACAGGGAGGTAACTAATGAAAAACTGTTTTTT.

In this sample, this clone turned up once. CDR3 region: CASSDREWTSGTPSTDTQYF. The CDR3 DNA sequence: TGTGCCAGCAGTGACAGGGAGTGGACTAGCGGGACCCCTAGCACAGATACGCAGTATTTT. The chain combines TRBV6-4 with TRBJ2-3; the match to TRBD2 covers 12 bases. After removal of 2 bases from V and 0 bases from J, the junction contained 12 bases not matched to a gene. Germline V lookup: CDR1 MRHNA, CDR2 SNTAGT. The CDR3 sequence is 20 residues long.

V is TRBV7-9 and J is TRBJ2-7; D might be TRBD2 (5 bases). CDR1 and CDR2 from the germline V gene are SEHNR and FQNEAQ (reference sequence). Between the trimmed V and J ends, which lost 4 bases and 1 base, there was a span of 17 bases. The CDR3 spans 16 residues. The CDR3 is CASSSFRRQRSYEQYF. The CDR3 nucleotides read TGTGCCAGCAGCTCCTTCCGGAGGCAGCGATCCTACGAGCAGTACTTC.

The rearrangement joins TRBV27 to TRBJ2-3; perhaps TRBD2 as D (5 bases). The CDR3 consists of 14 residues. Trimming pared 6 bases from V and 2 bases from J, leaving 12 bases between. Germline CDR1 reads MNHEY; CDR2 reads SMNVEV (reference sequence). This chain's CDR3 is CASRPGLSTDTQYF. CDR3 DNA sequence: TGTGCCAGCAGACCCGGACTCTCCACAGATACGCAGTATTTT.

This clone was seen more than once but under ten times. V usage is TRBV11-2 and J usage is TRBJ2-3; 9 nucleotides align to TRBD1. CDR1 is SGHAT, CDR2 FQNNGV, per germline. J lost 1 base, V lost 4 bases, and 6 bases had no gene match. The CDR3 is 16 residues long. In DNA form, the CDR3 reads TGTGCCAGCAGCTCGGAGGGGGACAGGGGCACAGATACGCAGTATTTT. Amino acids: CASSSEGDRGTDTQYF. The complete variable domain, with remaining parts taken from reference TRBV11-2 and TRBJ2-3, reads EAGVAQSPRYKIIEKRQSVAFWCNPISGHATLYWYQQILGQGPKLLIQFQNNGVVDDSQLPKDRFSAERLKGVDSTLKIQPAKLEDSAVYLCASSSEGDRGTDTQYFGPGTRLTVL.

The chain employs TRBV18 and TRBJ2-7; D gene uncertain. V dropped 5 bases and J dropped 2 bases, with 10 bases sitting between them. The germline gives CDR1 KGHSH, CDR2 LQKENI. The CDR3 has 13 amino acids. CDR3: CASSARRAYEQYF. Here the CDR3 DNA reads TGTGCCAGCTCAGCCCGACGGGCCTACGAGCAGTACTTC.

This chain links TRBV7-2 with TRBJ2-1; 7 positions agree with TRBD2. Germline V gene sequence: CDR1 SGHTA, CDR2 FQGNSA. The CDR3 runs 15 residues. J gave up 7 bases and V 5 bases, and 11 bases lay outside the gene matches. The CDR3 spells CASSARGRDGNEQFF. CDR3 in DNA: TGTGCCAGCAGCGCCCGGGGGAGGGACGGGAATGAGCAGTTCTTC.

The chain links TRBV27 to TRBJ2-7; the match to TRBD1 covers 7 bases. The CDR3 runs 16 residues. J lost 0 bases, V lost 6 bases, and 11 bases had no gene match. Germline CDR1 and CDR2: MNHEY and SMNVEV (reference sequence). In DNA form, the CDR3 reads TGTGCCAGCAGGTTAGTCCGGGACAGCGTCTCCTACGAGCAGTACTTC. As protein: CASRLVRDSVSYEQYF.

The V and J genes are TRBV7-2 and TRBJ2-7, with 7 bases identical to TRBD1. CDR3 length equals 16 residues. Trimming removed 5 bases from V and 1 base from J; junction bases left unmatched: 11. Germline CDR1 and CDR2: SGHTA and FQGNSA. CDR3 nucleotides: TGTGCCAGCAGCCCGCTACGGGACAGCCCATCCTACGAGCAGTACTTC. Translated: CASSPLRDSPSYEQYF.

The CDR3: CASRTGESSNTEAFF. In nucleotides, the CDR3 is TGTGCCAGCAGAACAGGGGAGTCCTCGAACACTGAAGCTTTCTTT. The chain recombines TRBV6-1 with TRBJ1-1; 7 bases match TRBD1. V lost 6 bases and J lost 1; bases outside the gene matches: 8. The germline V gene encodes CDR1 MNHNS and CDR2 SASEGT. The CDR3 is 15 amino acids.

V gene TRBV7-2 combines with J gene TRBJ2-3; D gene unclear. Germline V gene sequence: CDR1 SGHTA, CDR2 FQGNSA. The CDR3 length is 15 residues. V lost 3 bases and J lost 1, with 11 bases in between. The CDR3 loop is CASSFDKSCTDTQYF. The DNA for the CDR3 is TGTGCCAGCAGCTTTGACAAATCCTGCACAGATACGCAGTATTTT.

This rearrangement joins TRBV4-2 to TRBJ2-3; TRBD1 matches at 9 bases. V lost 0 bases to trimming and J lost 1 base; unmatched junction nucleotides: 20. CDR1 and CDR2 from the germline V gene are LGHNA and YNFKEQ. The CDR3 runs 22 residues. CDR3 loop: CASSQDEKRGVVRDRGTDTQYF. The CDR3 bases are TGTGCCAGCAGCCAAGATGAGAAAAGGGGGGTGGTGAGGGACAGGGGCACAGATACGCAGTATTTT.

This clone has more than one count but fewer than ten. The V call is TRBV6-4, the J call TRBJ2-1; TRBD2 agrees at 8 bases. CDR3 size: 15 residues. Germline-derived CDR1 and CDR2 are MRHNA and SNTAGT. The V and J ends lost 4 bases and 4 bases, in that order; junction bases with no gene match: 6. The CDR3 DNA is TGTGCCAGCAGTGCCCTTAGCGGGGATTACAATGAGCAGTTCTTC. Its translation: CASSALSGDYNEQFF.

CDR3: CAWSAVWWGQVFYEQYF. The CDR3 DNA reads TGTGCCTGGAGTGCGGTATGGTGGGGACAAGTCTTTTACGAGCAGTACTTC. The genes are TRBV30 and TRBJ2-7; weak D call: TRBD1 (6 bases). Looked up from germline, CDR1 is GTSNPN and CDR2 is SVGIG (reference sequence). Trimming stripped 1 base from V and 4 bases from J, with 23 bases between. This CDR3 spans 17 amino acids.

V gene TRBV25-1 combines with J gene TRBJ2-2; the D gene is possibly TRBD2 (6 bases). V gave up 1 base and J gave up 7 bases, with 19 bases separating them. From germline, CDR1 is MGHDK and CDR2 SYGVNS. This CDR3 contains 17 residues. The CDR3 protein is CASSESPPGRLSGELFF. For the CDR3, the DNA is TGTGCCAGCAGTGAATCCCCTCCAGGGAGGCTGAGCGGGGAGCTGTTTTTT. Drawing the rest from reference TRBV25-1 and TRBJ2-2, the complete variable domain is EADIYQTPRYLVIGTGKKITLECSQTMGHDKMYWYQQDPGMELHLIHYSYGVNSTEKGDLSSESTVSRIRTEHFPLTLESARPSHTSQYLCASSESPPGRLSGELFFGEGSRLTVL.

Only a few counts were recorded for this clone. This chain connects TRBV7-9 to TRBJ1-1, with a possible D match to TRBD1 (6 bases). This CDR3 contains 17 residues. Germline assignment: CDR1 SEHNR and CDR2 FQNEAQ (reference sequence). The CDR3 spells CASRGQGNYPRDTEAFF. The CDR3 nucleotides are TGTGCTAGCCGAGGGCAGGGGAATTACCCGCGTGACACTGAAGCTTTCTTT.

The CDR3 bases are TGCGCCAGCAGCCTTAGCTTCGGACAGGTGGGATACGAGCAGTACTTC. It codes for CASSLSFGQVGYEQYF. The chain couples TRBV4-3 to TRBJ2-7, with 7 bases that match TRBD1. With 4 bases clipped from V and 4 bases from J, the junction kept 13 bases outside the gene matches. This CDR3 region has 16 residues. The germline gives CDR1 LGHNA, CDR2 YSLEER.

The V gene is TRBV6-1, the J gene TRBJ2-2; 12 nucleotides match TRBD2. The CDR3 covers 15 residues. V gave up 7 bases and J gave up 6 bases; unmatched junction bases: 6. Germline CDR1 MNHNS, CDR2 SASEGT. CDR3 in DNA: TGTGCCAGCACCCCACTAGCGGGAGGCGCCGGGGAGCTGTTTTTT. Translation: CASTPLAGGAGELFF.